The TCR beta chain described here comes from a study of blood T cell repertoires in COVID-19. Across the whole study: The United States, Italy and Spain provided the acute and convalescent COVID-19 samples. Sources were T cells, B-cell-depleted T cells, or PBMCs; the material itself was cDNA or gDNA.

In the study's own analysis: Quantification of nucleated cells was approximated via reference gene primer amplification. Method: immunoSEQ multiplex PCR; TCRdb's copy keeps in-frame clones and lacks some. Clonal size and the V and J genes are those of that table, whereas D and trimming came from the DNA. The table records about 94,000 clones, 84% of them present only once. Sequencing was performed on peripheral blood. The source is a man aged 55 to 70 with acute or convalescent COVID-19.

The CDR3, as DNA: TGTGCCTGGAGTGTGGGGGGGGAAGGCTACACCTTC. It codes for CAWSVGGEGYTF. The chain joins TRBV30 to TRBJ1-2; D perhaps matches TRBD1 (5 bases). CDR3 length: 12 residues. Germline assignment: CDR1 GTSNPN and CDR2 SVGIG (reference sequence). Trimming removed 0 bases from V and 8 bases from J, with 10 bases in between.